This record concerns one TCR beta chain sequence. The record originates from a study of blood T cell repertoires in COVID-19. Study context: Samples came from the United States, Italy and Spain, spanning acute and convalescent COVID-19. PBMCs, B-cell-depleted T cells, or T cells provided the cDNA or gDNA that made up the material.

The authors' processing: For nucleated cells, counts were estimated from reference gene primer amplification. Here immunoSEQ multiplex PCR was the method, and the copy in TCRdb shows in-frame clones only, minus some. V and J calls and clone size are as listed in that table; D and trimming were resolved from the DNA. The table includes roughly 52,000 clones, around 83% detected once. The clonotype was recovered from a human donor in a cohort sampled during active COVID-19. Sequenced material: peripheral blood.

The CDR3 DNA reads as TGTGCCAGCAGCCAAGATTGGAGACCCGCCGGCTATGGCTACACCTTC. It specifies CASSQDWRPAGYGYTF. The V call is TRBV4-2, the J call TRBJ1-2; no firm D call. Looked up from germline, CDR1 is LGHNA and CDR2 is YNFKEQ. The CDR3 covers 16 residues. The V gene lost 0 bases and the J gene lost 4 bases, with 15 bases spanning the gap.